This T cell receptor beta chain was captured by sequencing in a study of Graves' ophthalmopathy and Graves' hyperthyroidism. Study background: Peripheral blood was gathered at the point of initial diagnosis, before any treatment started.

For repertoire sequencing, the TCR beta CDR3 regions were amplified from RNA transcripts. In the first round, RT-PCR was carried out with HTBI primers, and a multiplex PCR formed the second round. TCRdb reanalysed the multiplex PCR reads using MiXCR and keeps one entry per CDR3 protein. The sample carries hundreds of thousands of distinct CDR3 sequences, about 15% recorded once. This CDR3 has 15 amino acids. Trimming cost V 3 bases and J 6 bases, with 17 bases left between them. Germline lookup yields CDR1 KGHDR and CDR2 SFDVKD. The study's findings and limits: Among thyroid clonotypes expanded above 0.001 frequency, most also appeared in blood. Discriminating ophthalmopathy from stable hyperthyroidism, a 13-signature model attained a sensitivity of 87.88% and a specificity of approximately 77%.

Uncontrolled infections, pregnancy, lactation or other autoimmune diseases led to patient exclusion. To note about this clonotype: Its antigen is still unknown.

The clonotype was recovered from a woman in her thirties with Graves' ophthalmopathy. Sequencing was done on a sample of blood. J is TRBJ2-7 and V is TRBV24-1, with a possible D match to TRBD1 (7 bases). CDR3 in amino acids: CATSDVGRGGPEQYF. DNA of the CDR3: TGTGCCACCAGTGATGTCGGGAGAGGGGGCCCCGAGCAGTACTTC.